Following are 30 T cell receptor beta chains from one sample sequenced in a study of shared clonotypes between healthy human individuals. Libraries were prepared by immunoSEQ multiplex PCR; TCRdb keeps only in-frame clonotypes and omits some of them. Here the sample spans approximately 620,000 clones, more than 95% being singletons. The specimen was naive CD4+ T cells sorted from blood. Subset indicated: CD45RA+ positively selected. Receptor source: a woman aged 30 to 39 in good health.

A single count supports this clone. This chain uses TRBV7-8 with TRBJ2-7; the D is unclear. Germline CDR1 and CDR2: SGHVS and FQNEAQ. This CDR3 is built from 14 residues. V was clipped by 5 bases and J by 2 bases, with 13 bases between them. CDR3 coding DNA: TGTGCCAGCAGCCCCAGACGGCTCGCCTACGAGCAGTACTTC. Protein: CASSPRRLAYEQYF.

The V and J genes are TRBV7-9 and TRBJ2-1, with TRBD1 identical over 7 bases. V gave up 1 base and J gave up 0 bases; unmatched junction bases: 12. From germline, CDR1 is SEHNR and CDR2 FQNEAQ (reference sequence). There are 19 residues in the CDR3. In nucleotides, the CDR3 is TGTGCCAGCAGCTTAGTTTGGGAGTCTAGGGACAGCTCCTACAATGAGCAGTTCTTC. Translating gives CASSLVWESRDSSYNEQFF.

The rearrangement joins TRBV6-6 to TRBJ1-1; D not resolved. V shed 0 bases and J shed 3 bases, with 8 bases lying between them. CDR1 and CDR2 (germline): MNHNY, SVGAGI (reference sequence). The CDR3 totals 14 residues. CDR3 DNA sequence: TGTGCCAGCAGTTACTCCCGAAGGGACACTGAAGCTTTCTTT. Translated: CASSYSRRDTEAFF.

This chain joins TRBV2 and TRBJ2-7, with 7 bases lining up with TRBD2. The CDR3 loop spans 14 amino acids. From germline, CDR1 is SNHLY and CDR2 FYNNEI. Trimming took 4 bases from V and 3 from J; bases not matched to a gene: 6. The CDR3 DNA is TGTGCCAGCAGTGTAGGGCTAGCGGTCTACGAGCAGTACTTC. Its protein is CASSVGLAVYEQYF.

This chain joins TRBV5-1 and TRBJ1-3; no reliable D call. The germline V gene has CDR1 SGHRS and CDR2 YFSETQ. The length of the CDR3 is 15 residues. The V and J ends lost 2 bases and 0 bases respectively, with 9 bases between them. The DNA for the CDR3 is TGCGCCAGCAGCTTCGCGGGCGACTCTGGAAACACCATATATTTT. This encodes CASSFAGDSGNTIYF.

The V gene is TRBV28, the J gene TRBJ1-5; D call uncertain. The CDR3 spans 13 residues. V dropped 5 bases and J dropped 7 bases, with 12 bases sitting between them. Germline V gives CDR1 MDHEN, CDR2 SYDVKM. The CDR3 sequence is CASSRASRQPQHF. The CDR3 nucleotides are TGTGCCAGCAGTCGGGCCTCAAGGCAGCCCCAGCATTTT. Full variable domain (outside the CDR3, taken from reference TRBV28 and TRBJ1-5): DVKVTQSSRYLVKRTGEKVFLECVQDMDHENMFWYRQDPGLGLRLIYFSYDVKMKEKGDIPEGYSVSREKKERFSLILESASTNQTSMYLCASSRASRQPQHFGDGTRLSIL.

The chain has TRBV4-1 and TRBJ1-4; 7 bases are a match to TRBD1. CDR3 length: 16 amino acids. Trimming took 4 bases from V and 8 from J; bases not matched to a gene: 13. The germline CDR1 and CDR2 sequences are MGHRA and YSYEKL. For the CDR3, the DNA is TGCGCCAGCAGCCCGTTACGGGGACAGAGAGACGAAAAACTGTTTTTT. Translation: CASSPLRGQRDEKLFF.

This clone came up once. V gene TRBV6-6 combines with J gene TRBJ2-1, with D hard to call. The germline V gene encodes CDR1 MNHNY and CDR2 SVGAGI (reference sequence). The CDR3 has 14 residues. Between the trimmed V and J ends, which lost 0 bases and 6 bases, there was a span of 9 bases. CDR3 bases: TGTGCCAGCAGTTACTCGTTGGTCTTCAATGAGCAGTTCTTC. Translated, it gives CASSYSLVFNEQFF.

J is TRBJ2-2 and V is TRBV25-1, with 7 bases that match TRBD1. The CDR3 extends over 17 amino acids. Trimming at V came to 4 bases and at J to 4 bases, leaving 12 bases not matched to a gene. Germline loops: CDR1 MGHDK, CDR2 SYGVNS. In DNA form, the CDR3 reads TGTGCCAGCAGTGGTCGACAGGGCAAAGTGAGCACCGGGGAGCTGTTTTTT. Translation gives CASSGRQGKVSTGELFF.

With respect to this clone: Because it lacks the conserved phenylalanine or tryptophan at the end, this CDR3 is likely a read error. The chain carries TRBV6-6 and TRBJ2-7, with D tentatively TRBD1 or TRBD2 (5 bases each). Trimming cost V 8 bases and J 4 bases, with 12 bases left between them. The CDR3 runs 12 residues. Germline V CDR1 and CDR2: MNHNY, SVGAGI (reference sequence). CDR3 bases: TGTGCCAGCCAAAGGGACGGTTACGAGCAGTACCTC. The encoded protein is CASQRDGYEQYL.

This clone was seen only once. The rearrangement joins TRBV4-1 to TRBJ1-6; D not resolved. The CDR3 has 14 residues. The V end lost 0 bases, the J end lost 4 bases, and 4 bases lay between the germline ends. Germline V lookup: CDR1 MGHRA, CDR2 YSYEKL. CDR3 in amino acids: CASSQDKYNSPLHF. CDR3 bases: TGCGCCAGCAGCCAAGATAAGTATAATTCACCCCTCCACTTT.

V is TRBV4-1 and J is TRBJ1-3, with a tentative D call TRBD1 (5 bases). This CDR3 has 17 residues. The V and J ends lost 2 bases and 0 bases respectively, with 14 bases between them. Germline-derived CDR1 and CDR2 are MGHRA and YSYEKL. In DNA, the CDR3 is TGCGCCAGCAGCCAACTGCGGACACAGTTCTCTGGAAACACCATATATTTT. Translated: CASSQLRTQFSGNTIYF.

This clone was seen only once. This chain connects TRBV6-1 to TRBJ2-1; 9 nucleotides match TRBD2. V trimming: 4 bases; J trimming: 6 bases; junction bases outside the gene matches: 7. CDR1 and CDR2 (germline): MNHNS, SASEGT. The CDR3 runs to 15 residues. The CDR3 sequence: CASSGLAGVVNEQFF. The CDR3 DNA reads TGTGCCAGCAGTGGATTAGCGGGAGTGGTCAATGAGCAGTTCTTC.

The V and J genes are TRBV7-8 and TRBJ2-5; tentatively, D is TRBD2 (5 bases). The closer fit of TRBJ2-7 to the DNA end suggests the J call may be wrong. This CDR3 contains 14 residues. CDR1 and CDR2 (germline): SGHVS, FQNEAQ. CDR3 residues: CASSLGRESYEQYF. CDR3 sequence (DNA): TGTGCCAGCAGCTTAGGTAGGGAGTCCTACGAGCAGTACTTC.

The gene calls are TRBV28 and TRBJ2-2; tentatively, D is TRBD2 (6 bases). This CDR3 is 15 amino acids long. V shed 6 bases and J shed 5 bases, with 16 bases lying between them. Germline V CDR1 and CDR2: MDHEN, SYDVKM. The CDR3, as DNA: TGTGCCAGCAGGCCACCGGGACTGGCTACCGGGGAGCTGTTTTTT. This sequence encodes CASRPPGLATGELFF.

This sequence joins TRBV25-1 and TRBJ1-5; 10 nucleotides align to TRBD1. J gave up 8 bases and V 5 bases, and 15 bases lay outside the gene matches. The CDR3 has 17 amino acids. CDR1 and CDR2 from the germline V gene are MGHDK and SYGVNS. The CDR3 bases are TGTGCCAGCAGTCCTTCCCCGGGACAGGGGCTTGAGGAGCCCCAGCATTTT. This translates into CASSPSPGQGLEEPQHF.

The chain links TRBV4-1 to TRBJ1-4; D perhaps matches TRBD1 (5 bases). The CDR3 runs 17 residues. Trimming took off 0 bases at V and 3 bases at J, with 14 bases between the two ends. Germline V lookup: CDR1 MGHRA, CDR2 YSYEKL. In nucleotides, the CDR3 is TGCGCCAGCAGCCAAGATAGGTTCCGGGGGTCTAATGAAAAACTGTTTTTT. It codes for CASSQDRFRGSNEKLFF.

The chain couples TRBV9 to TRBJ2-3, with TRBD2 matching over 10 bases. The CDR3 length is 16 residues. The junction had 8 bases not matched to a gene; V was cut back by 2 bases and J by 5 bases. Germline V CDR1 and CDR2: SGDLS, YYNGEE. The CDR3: CASSVESRLAGDTQYF. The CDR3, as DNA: TGTGCCAGCAGCGTTGAAAGCCGACTAGCGGGAGATACGCAGTATTTT.

The chain's CDR3 is CASSSGTLNTGELFF. The CDR3 nucleotides read TGTGCCAGCAGCTCCGGGACACTAAACACCGGGGAGCTGTTTTTT. The rearrangement links TRBV7-3 to TRBJ2-2, with D perhaps matching TRBD1 (6 bases). Germline V gene data show CDR1 as SGHTA and CDR2 as FQGTGA. The CDR3 has 15 amino acids. The V gene lost 4 bases and the J gene lost 2 bases, with 11 bases spanning the gap. Filled out from reference TRBV7-3 and TRBJ2-2, the complete variable domain reads GAGVSQTPSNKVTEKGKYVELRCDPISGHTALYWYRQSLGQGPEFLIYFQGTGAADDSGLPNDRFFAVRPEGSVSTLKIQRTERGDSAVYLCASSSGTLNTGELFFGEGSRLTVL.

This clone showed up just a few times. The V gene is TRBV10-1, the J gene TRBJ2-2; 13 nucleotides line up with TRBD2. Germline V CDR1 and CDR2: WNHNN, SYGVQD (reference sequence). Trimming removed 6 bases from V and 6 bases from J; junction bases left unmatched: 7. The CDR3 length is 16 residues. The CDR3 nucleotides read TGCGCCAGCAGCTCCACTAGCGGGAGGGGCTCCGGGGAGCTGTTTTTT. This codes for CASSSTSGRGSGELFF.

This CDR3 is CASSLPPLTGNTGELFF. CDR3 coding DNA: TGTGCCAGCAGTTTACCCCCCTTGACAGGGAACACCGGGGAGCTGTTTTTT. The rearrangement links TRBV28 to TRBJ2-2; D possibly corresponds to TRBD1 (6 bases). This CDR3 is 17 amino acids long. Germline V gene lookup returns CDR1 MDHEN and CDR2 SYDVKM. Between the trimmed V and J ends, which lost 2 bases and 1 base, there was a span of 14 bases.

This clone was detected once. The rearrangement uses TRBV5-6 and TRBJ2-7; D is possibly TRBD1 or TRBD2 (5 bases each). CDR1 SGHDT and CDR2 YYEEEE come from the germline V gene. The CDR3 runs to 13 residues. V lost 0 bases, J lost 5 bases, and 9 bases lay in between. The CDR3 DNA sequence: TGTGCCAGCAGCTTGGCCTGGGGGAACGAGCAGTACTTC. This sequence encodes CASSLAWGNEQYF.

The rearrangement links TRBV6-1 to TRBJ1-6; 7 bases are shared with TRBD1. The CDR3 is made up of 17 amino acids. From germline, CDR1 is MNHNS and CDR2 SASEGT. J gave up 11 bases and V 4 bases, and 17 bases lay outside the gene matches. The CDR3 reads CASSGRDRGLLRAPLHF. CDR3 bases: TGTGCCAGCAGTGGCCGGGACAGAGGTCTTCTAAGGGCACCCCTCCACTTT.

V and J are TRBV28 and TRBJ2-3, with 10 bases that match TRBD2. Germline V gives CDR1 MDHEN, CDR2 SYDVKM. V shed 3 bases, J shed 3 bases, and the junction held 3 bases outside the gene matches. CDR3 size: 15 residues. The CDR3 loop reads CASSFASGRTDTQYF. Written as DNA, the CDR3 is TGTGCCAGCAGTTTTGCTAGCGGGAGAACAGATACGCAGTATTTT.

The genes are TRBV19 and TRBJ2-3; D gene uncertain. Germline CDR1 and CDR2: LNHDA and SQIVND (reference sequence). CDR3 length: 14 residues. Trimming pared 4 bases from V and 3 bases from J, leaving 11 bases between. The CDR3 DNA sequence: TGTGCCAGTAGTAAGGGCAGGCGTACAGATACGCAGTATTTT. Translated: CASSKGRRTDTQYF.

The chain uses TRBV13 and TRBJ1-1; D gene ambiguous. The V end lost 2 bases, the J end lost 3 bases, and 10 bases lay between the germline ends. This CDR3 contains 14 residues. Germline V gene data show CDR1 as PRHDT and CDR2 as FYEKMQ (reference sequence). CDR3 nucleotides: TGTGCCAGCAGCTTATATTGGAGAGACACTGAAGCTTTCTTT. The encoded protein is CASSLYWRDTEAFF.

The CDR3 reads CASSLTSGSVDEQYF. The CDR3 DNA reads TGCGCCAGCAGCTTGACTAGCGGGAGCGTGGACGAGCAGTACTTC. The V and J genes are TRBV5-1 and TRBJ2-7; 11 bases align to TRBD2. J lost 5 bases, V lost 1 base, and 5 bases had no gene match. Germline V gene sequence: CDR1 SGHRS, CDR2 YFSETQ. The CDR3 loop spans 15 amino acids.

CDR3 sequence (DNA): TGTGCCAGCTCACCTCTCCCCCGGACAGGGAACACTGAAGCTTTCTTT. This translates into CASSPLPRTGNTEAFF. The chain combines TRBV18 with TRBJ1-1; 7 positions match TRBD1. This CDR3 spans 16 amino acids. CDR1 and CDR2 from the germline V gene are KGHSH and LQKENI. Germline trimming cut 3 bases from V and 1 base from J; bases unmatched to any gene: 8.

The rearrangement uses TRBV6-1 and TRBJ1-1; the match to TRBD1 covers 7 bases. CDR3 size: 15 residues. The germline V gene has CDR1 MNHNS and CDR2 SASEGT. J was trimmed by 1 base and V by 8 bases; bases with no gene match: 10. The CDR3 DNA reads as TGTGCCAGCCTGTTTGGTAAGGGGGCGAACACTGAAGCTTTCTTT. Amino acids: CASLFGKGANTEAFF.

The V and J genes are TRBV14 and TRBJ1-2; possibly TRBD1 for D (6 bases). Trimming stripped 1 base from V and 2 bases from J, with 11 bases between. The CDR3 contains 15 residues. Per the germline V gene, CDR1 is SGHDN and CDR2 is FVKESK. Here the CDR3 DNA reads TGTGCCAGCAGCCAAGGCCGGACAGACAACTATGGCTACACCTTC. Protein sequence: CASSQGRTDNYGYTF.